This T cell receptor (beta chain) appears in the sequencing data of a study of vaccination effects on CD4 cells after COVID-19. Worth noting for this clone: Its target is not known.

Assay: immunoSEQ multiplex PCR; the TCRdb copy retains only in-frame clones and omits some. Altogether tens of thousands of clones are present, 70% to 85% being singletons, with the ten largest covering less than 25%. Between days 9 and 10 of culture, CD4+ T cells were separated out. Half of the medium was exchanged for IL-2 medium on both days 3 and 7. V was cut by 2 bases and J by 3 bases, with 2 bases left in between. The CDR3 is 12 residues long. Germline loops: CDR1 SGHNT, CDR2 YYREEE (reference sequence). This sample comprised CD4+ T cells from PBMCs cultured without peptide, obtained before COVID-19 vaccination. The rearrangement links TRBV5-4 to TRBJ1-4; D gene ambiguous. This clonotype was sampled from a human donor who had a prior SARS-CoV-2 infection. CDR3: CASSLSNEKLFF. The CDR3 nucleotides read TGTGCCAGCAGCTTATCTAATGAAAAACTGTTTTTT.